The T cell receptor (beta chain) described here comes from a study of preoperative IRX-2 immunotherapy in early breast cancer. Sequencing was performed with immunoSEQ multiplex PCR; in TCRdb, only in-frame clones are kept and a portion is missing. Of 90,000 to 100,000 clones in the sample, about nine tenths were seen once. With respect to this clone: A base was left unread or ambiguous, and X is written for its residue.

This CDR3 is built from 12 residues. Trimming shortened V by 3 bases and J by 4 bases, and 6 bases separated the two germline ends. The germline V gene encodes CDR1 MDHEN and CDR2 SYDVKM. Treatment denoted: preoperative locoregional IRX-2 cytokine immunotherapy. This phase Ib study tested locoregional IRX-2 cytokine immunotherapy given before surgery. The sample consisted of tumor tissue, taken after IRX-2 immunotherapy. The TCR sequence derives from a human donor with breast cancer. V is TRBV28 and J is TRBJ1-2, with no clear D. The CDR3: CASSXEXYGYTF. CDR3 sequence (DNA): TGTGCCAGCAGTTTSGAGGKCTATGGCTACACCTTC.